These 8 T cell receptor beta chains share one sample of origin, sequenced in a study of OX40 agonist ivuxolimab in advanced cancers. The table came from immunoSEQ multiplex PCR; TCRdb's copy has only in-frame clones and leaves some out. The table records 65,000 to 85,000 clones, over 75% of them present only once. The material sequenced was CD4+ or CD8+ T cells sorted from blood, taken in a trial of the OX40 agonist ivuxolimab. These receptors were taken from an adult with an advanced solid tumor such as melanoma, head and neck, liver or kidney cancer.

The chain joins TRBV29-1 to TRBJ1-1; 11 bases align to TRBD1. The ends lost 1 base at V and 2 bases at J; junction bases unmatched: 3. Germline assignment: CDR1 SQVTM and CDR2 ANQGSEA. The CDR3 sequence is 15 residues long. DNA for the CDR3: TGCAGCGTTGAAGGGACAGGGGGCGCAAACACTGAAGCTTTCTTT. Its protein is CSVEGTGGANTEAFF.

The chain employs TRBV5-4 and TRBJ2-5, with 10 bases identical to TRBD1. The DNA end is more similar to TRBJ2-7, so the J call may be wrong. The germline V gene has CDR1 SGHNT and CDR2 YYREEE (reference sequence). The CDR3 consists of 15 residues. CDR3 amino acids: CASSYGTGVPYEQYF. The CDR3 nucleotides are TGTGCCAGCAGCTACGGGACAGGGGTTCCCTACGAGCAGTACTTC.

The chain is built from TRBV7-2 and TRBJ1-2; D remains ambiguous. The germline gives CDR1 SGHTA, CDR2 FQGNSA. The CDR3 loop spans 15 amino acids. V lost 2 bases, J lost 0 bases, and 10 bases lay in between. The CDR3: CASSLKGGPNYGYTF. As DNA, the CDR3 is TGTGCCAGCAGCTTAAAAGGAGGGCCTAACTATGGCTACACCTTC.

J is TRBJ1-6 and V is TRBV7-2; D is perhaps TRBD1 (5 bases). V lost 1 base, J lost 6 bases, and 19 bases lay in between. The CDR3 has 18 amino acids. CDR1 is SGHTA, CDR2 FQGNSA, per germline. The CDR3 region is CASSLGPPKDTLNSPLHF. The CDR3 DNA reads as TGTGCCAGCAGCTTAGGCCCCCCGAAGGACACACTTAATTCACCCCTCCACTTT.

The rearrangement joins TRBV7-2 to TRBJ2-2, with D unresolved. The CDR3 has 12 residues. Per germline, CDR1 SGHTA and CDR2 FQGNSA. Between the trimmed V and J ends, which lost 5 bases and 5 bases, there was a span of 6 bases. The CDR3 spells CASSLLTGELFF. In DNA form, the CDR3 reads TGTGCCAGCAGCCTTCTGACCGGGGAGCTGTTTTTT.

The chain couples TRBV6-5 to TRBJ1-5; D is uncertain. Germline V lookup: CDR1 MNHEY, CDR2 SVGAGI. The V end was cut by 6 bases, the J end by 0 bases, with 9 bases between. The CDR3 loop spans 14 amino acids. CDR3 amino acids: CASSPQNSNQPQHF. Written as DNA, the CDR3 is TGTGCCAGCAGCCCCCAGAATAGCAATCAGCCCCAGCATTTT.

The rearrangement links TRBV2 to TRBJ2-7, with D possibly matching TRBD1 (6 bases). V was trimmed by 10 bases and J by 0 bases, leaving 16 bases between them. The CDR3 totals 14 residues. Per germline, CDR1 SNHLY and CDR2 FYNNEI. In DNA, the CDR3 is TGTGCCATAACTCGGACAGTACTCTCCTACGAGCAGTACTTC. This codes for CAITRTVLSYEQYF.

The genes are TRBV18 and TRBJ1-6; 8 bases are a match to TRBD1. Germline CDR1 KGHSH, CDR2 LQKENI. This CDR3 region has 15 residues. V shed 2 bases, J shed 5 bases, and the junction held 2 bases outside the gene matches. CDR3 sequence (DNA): TGTGCCAGCTCACCAACAGGGGGGAATAATTCACCCCTCCACTTT. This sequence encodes CASSPTGGNNSPLHF. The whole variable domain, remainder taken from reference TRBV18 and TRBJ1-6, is NAGVMQNPRHLVRRRGQEARLRCSPMKGHSHVYWYRQLPEEGLKFMVYLQKENIIDESGMPKERFSAEFPKEGPSILRIQQVVRGDSAAYFCASSPTGGNNSPLHFGNGTRLTVT.